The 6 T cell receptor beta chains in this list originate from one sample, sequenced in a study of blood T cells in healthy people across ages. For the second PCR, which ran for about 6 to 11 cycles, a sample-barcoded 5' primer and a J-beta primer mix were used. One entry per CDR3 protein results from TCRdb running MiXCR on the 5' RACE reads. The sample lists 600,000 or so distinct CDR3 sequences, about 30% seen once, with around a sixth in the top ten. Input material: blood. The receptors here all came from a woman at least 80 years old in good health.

CDR3 sequence: CASSPPGLAVWTDTQYF. The CDR3 DNA sequence: TGTGCCAGCAGTCCGCCCGGACTAGCGGTTTGGACAGATACGCAGTATTTT. The rearrangement links TRBV27 to TRBJ2-3; 10 bases are shared with TRBD2. CDR1 and CDR2 (germline): MNHEY, SMNVEV (reference sequence). V dropped 5 bases and J dropped 3; count of bases not matched to a gene: 11. The CDR3 runs to 17 residues.

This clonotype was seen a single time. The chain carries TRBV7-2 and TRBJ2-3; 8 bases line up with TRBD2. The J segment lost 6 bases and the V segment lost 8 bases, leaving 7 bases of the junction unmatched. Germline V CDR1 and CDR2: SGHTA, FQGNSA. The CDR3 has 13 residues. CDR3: CASQTSSGDTQYF. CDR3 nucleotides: TGTGCCAGCCAAACATCTAGCGGGGATACGCAGTATTTT.

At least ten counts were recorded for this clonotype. CDR3 sequence reads: CASSHGTSGETQYF. CDR3 coding DNA: TGTGCCAGCAGCCACGGCACTAGCGGAGAGACCCAGTACTTC. The V and J genes are TRBV11-3 and TRBJ2-5; 8 bases are a match to TRBD2. The CDR3 covers 14 residues. Germline assignment: CDR1 SGHNT and CDR2 YENEEA. The V and J ends lost 5 bases and 4 bases, in that order; junction bases with no gene match: 6.

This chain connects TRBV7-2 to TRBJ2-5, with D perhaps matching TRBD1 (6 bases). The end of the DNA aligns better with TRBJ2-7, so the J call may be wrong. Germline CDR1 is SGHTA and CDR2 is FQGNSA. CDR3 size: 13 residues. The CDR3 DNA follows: TGTGCCAGCAGGTCCGGGACAACCTACGAGCAGTACTTC. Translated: CASRSGTTYEQYF.

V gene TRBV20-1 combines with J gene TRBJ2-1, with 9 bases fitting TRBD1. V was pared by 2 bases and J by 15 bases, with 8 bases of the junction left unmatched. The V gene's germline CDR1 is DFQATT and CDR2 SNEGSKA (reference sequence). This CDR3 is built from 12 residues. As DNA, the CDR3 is TGCAGTGCTAGACGCGATGGACAGGGGTTGTTCTTC. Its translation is CSARRDGQGLFF.

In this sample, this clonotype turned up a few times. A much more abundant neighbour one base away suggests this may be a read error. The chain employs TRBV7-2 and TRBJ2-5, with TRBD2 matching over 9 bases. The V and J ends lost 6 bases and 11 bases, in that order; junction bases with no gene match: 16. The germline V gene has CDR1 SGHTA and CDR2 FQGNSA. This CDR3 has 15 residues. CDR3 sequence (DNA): TGTGCCAGCAGTCGCGGCGGGGGGGCCTCCAATGAGCAGTACTTC. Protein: CASSRGGGASNEQYF.